The subject of this entry is one TCR beta chain. This entry belongs to a study of T cell responses to AZD1222 COVID-19 vaccine. CDR1 is SEHNR, CDR2 FQNEAQ, per germline (reference sequence). Trimming pared 1 base from V and 3 bases from J, leaving 12 bases between. The length of the CDR3 is 16 residues. TCRdb's table, derived via immunoSEQ multiplex PCR, lists solely in-frame clones and lacks some. Of under 150,000 clones in the sample, roughly 92% were seen once. The specimen comprised peripheral blood, sampled on day 0 of AZD1222 vaccination. This TCR came from an adult in good health. The V and J genes are TRBV7-9 and TRBJ2-2; D is ambiguous. The CDR3 loop reads CASSLVSSGHTGELFF. The CDR3 DNA reads TGTGCCAGCAGCTTAGTCTCGTCGGGCCACACCGGGGAGCTGTTTTTT.